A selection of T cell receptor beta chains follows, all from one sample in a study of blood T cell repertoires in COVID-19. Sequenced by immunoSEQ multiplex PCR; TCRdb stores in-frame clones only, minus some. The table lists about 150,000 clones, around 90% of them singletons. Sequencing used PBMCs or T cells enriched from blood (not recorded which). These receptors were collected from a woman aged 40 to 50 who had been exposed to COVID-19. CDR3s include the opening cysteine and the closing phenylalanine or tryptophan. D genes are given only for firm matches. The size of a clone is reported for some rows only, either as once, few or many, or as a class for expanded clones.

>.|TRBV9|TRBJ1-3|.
TGTGCCAGCAGCGTAGCCGTCGGTGGAAACACCATATATTTT
CASSVAVGGNTIYF
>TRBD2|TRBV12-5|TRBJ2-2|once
TGTGCTAGTGGTACCCCCGCTAGCGGGATAGCCGGGGAGCTGTTTTTT
CASGTPASGIAGELFF
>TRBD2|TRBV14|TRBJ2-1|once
TGTGCCAGCAGCCAAGTCAGCGGGGGTGGAGGTGAGCAGTTCTTC
CASSQVSGGGGEQFF
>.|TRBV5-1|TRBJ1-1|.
TGCGCCAGCAGCGAGACAGGAATGAACACTGAAGCTTTCTTT
CASSETGMNTEAFF
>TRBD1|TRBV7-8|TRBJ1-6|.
TGTGCCAGCAGCCCGAGGGACAGGAATAATTCACCCCTCCACTTT
CASSPRDRNNSPLHF
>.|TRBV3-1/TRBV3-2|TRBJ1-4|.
TGTGCCAGCAGCCACCTACAGGGAACTAATGAAAAACTGTTTTTT
CASSHLQGTNEKLFF
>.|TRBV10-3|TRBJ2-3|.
TGTGCCATCAGTGACAAAGCCAGGGAGGCAGATACGCAGTATTTT
CAISDKAREADTQYF
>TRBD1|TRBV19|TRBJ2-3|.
TGTGCCAGTAGTCGTCAGGGGGTCTTAGATACGCAGTATTTT
CASSRQGVLDTQYF
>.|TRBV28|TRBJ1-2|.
TGTGCCAGCAGTCATACAGACTATGGCTACACCTTC
CASSHTDYGYTF
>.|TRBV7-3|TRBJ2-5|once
TGTGCCAGCAGCCCGGCCGGGGGACGGCAAGAGACCCAGTACTTC
CASSPAGGRQETQYF
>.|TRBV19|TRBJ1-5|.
TGTGCCAGCCGTCCCCTGCACACGGGGGGAAATCAGCCCCAGCATTTT
CASRPLHTGGNQPQHF
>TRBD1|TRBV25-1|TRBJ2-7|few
TGTGCCAGTTATGGGACAGCCGGCGAGCAGTACTTC
CASYGTAGEQYF
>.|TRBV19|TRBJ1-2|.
TGTGCCAGTAGCCCTCCCAGGGGAAACTATGGCTACACCTTC
CASSPPRGNYGYTF
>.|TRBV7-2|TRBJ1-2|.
TGTGCCAGCAGCTTAAGTCAGGGTCGGAGCTACACCTTC
CASSLSQGRSYTF
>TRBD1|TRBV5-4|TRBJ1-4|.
TGTGCCAGCAGACACGCCCGGGACAGTAATGAAAAACTGTTTTTT
CASRHARDSNEKLFF
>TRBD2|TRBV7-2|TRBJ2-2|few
TGTGCCAGCAGCTCTGATAGCGGGAACCGGGAGCTGTTTTTT
CASSSDSGNRELFF
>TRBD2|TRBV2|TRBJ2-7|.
TGTGCCAGCAGATCCGGGACTAGCGAATACGAGCAGTACTTC
CASRSGTSEYEQYF